This T cell receptor beta chain was identified in a study of CD8+CD57+ T cells in acquired aplastic anemia. The template used for profiling TCR beta VDJ and CDR3 was genomic DNA. TCRdb reprocessed the reads via MiXCR and lists one record per CDR3 protein. The sample lists roughly 290,000 distinct CDR3 sequences, about 50% occurring once. Germline V gives CDR1 LNHNV, CDR2 YYDKDF (reference sequence). The CDR3 runs 17 residues. V trimming: 0 bases; J trimming: 0 bases; junction bases outside the gene matches: 7. Patients chosen for sequencing had shown CD8+CD57+ cell expansion by flow cytometry. The sequence was collected from a human donor with aplastic anemia. V is TRBV15 and J is TRBJ1-2; 7 positions match TRBD1. The specimen was sorted CD4+, CD8+, or CD8+CD57+ T cells (not recorded which) from PBMCs. CDR3 residues: CATSRDRGTVSNYGYTF. CDR3 sequence (DNA): TGTGCCACCAGCAGAGATAGGGGGACAGTCTCTAACTATGGCTACACCTTC.